This T cell receptor (beta chain) was profiled in a study of T cell responses to AZD1222 COVID-19 vaccine. Libraries were prepared by immunoSEQ multiplex PCR; TCRdb keeps only in-frame clonotypes and omits some of them. The repertoire includes about 150,000 clones, around nine tenths of them detected once, and less than 2% sits in the top ten. There are 14 residues in the CDR3. The germline gives CDR1 MNHNS, CDR2 SASEGT. The V end was cut by 6 bases, the J end by 0 bases, with 12 bases between. On this clone: Antigen: not known.

Study-level points and caveats: At baseline, just a handful of AZD1222 recipients tested seropositive. Most donors were white British, females outnumbered males, and clonal diversity was possibly underestimated. Variant regions that are unmutated are reportedly the target of nearly half of spike-specific TCRs.

The chain has TRBV6-1 and TRBJ2-7; D might be TRBD2 (6 bases). The sample consisted of peripheral blood, taken on day 0 of AZD1222 vaccination. The receptor was derived from an adult in good health. The CDR3: CASRQGLSSYEQYF. CDR3 sequence (DNA): TGTGCCAGCAGGCAGGGACTTAGCTCCTACGAGCAGTACTTC.